The 7 T cell receptor beta chains presented below share a single source sample, sequenced in a study of breast tumors, draining lymph nodes, adjacent tissues. Axillary draining lymph nodes of breast cancer patients supplied the node samples. Each CDR3 protein is one row after TCRdb ran MiXCR on the multiplex PCR reads. The sample has roughly 80,000 distinct CDR3 sequences, roughly a fifth seen once. The sample taken for sequencing was axillary lymph node tissue. The receptor set was obtained from a female donor with breast cancer. Some clones in this sample may be carry-over from other donors' samples.

This clonotype was counted many times. The rearrangement joins TRBV12-3 or TRBV12-4 to TRBJ2-7; possible D gene TRBD1, 6 bases. The CDR3 covers 15 residues. The V end lost 3 bases, the J end lost 4 bases, and 16 bases lay between the germline ends. The CDR3 sequence: CASSFGVGGSYEQYF. In DNA form, the CDR3 reads TGTGCCAGCAGTTTTGGGGTAGGGGGTAGTTACGAGCAGTACTTC.

V gene TRBV11-2 combines with J gene TRBJ1-3; D perhaps matches TRBD1 (5 bases). Germline lookup yields CDR1 SGHAT and CDR2 FQNNGV. Between the trimmed V and J ends, which lost 1 base and 9 bases, there was a span of 13 bases. This CDR3 is 14 amino acids long. The CDR3 sequence: CASSLGRASGTIYF. CDR3 DNA: TGTGCCAGCAGCTTAGGCAGGGCATCGGGCACCATATATTTT.

This clonotype occurred a few times. The chain has TRBV3-1 and TRBJ2-7, with D hard to call. V lost 0 bases to trimming and J lost 2 bases, with 8 bases between them. Looked up from germline, CDR1 is LGHDT and CDR2 is YNNKEL (reference sequence). CDR3 length equals 14 residues. The CDR3 DNA is TGTGCCAGCAGCCAAGAGGGCGGAGCCTACGAGCAGTACTTC. Its translation: CASSQEGGAYEQYF.

As regards this clonotype: This could be a read error, since a much larger clone is one nucleotide away. Since no conserved phenylalanine or tryptophan closes the CDR3, a read error is the likely cause. V gene TRBV29-1 combines with J gene TRBJ1-4; D remains unclear. The CDR3 spans 13 residues. Trimming removed 5 bases from V and 5 bases from J, with 12 bases in between. Germline V lookup: CDR1 SQVTM, CDR2 ANQGSEA. CDR3 DNA: TGCAGCGTTCGGGCACCTAAGAATGAAAAACTGTTTCTT. Its translation is CSVRAPKNEKLFL.

The sample holds many counts of this clonotype. This chain joins TRBV20-1 and TRBJ2-5, with 7 bases fitting TRBD2. From germline, CDR1 is DFQATT and CDR2 SNEGSKA (reference sequence). The CDR3 extends over 13 amino acids. The J segment lost 5 bases and the V segment lost 6 bases, leaving 9 bases of the junction unmatched. The CDR3 protein is CSAKGLEVETQYF. Written as DNA, the CDR3 is TGCAGTGCAAAAGGACTAGAAGTTGAGACCCAGTACTTC.

Many counts were recorded for this clonotype. This chain connects TRBV6-5 to TRBJ1-5, with 7 bases aligning to TRBD1. Germline CDR1 reads MNHEY; CDR2 reads SVGAGI. V was clipped by 6 bases and J by 2 bases; unmatched bases: 10. The CDR3 covers 16 residues. CDR3 in DNA: TGTGCCAGCAGCCCAGCCGAGGGGGCTCGCAATCAGCCCCAGCATTTT. Residues: CASSPAEGARNQPQHF.

The sample holds many counts of this clonotype. The genes are TRBV20-1 and TRBJ2-5; 7 positions match TRBD2. Germline V lookup: CDR1 DFQATT, CDR2 SNEGSKA (reference sequence). The V segment lost 0 bases and the J segment 5 bases; nucleotides outside the gene matches: 12. This CDR3 region has 16 residues. CDR3 in DNA: TGCAGTGCTAGAGATCTGGGGGAGGGCCAGCAGGAGACCCAGTACTTC. Protein: CSARDLGEGQQETQYF.